This TCR beta chain was captured in a study of spatial heterogeneity in lung cancer. Findings of the study overall: The study found that expanded intratumoral alpha and beta TCR counts tracked tumor mutation counts.

TCRdb re-derived calls from the 5' RACE reads in MiXCR, one entry per CDR3 protein. The sample records approximately 11,000 distinct CDR3 sequences, about 5% being singletons. This sample's time point: sample taken at primary tumor resection. This clonotype rates as medium-sized. The antigen remains unidentified. This beta chain is a stray sequence in a library constructed for alpha chains; its clone size is not meaningful. CDR1 ENHRY and CDR2 SYGVKD come from the germline V gene. The CDR3 contains 11 residues. V lost 10 bases and J 2 bases, leaving 9 bases between the germline ends. This chain uses TRBV10-3 with TRBJ2-7; D assignment may be TRBD1 or TRBD2 (5 bases each). The specimen was lung tumor tissue, collected at surgery. The clonotype was recovered from a male donor with early-stage non-small cell lung cancer. The CDR3 nucleotides are TGTGCCACCGGGACGGCCTACGAGCAGTACTTC. Protein product: CATGTAYEQYF.